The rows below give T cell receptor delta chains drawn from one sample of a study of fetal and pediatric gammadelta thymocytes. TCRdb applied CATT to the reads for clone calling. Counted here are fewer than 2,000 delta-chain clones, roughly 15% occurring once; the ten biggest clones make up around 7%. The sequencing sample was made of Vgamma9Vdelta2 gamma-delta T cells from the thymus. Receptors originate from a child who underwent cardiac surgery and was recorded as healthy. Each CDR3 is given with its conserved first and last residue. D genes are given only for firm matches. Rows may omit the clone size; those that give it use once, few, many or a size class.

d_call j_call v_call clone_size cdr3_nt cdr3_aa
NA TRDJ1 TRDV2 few TGTGCCTGTGACACTGGGGGTTTTTCACCCGGATACGATAAACTCATCTTT CACDTGGFSPGYDKLIF
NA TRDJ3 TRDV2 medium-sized TGTGCCTGTGACACCGGAGTGGGGCCATCCATCTCCTGGGACACCCGACAGATGTTTTTC CACDTGVGPSISWDTRQMFF
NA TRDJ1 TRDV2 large TGTGCCTGTGACAGGCCTAGACGGACCGATAAACTCATCTTT CACDRPRRTDKLIF
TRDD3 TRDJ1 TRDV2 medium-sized TGTGCCTGTGACACCGGGGGGATACGGGGAGCTGACACCGATAAACTCATCTTT CACDTGGIRGADTDKLIF
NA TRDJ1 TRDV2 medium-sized TGTGCCTGTGACCCTCGGCCTTCCTACGCCCGTTTGGTACTGGGGGTACACACCGATAAACTCATCTTT CACDPRPSYARLVLGVHTDKLIF
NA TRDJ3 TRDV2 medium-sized TGTGCCTGTGACAATTACCTTAGGACGGCAATTCGCTCCTGGGACACCCGACAGATGTTTTTC CACDNYLRTAIRSWDTRQMFF
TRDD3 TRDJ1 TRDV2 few TGTGCCTGTGACACCGGGGGATACCCGTACACCGATAAACTCATCTTT CACDTGGYPYTDKLIF
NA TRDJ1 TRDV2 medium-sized TGTGCCTGTGACACTTACGATAAACTCATCTTT CACDTYDKLIF
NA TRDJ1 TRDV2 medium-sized TGTGCCTGTGACACCGAACGGGAGACCGATAAACTCATCTTT CACDTERETDKLIF
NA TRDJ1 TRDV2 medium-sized TGTGCCTGCGCTCCCAGGATGGATAAACTCATCTTT CACAPRMDKLIF
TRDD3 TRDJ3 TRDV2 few TGTGCCTGTGACACCGGGAGGGACTGGGGGATACGCGTCCGCTGGGACACCCGACAGATGTTTTTC CACDTGRDWGIRVRWDTRQMFF
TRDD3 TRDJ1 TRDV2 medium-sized TGTGCCTGTGACACCGGGTCTGGGGGATACTCCGATAAACTCATCTTT CACDTGSGGYSDKLIF
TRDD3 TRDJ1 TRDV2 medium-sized TGTGCCTGTGACAATGACTGGGGGATACGCCACACCGATAAACTCATCTTT CACDNDWGIRHTDKLIF
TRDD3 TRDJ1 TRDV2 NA TGTGCCTGTGACACCGGACTGGGGGATACGGGAGGGGCCGATAAACTCATCTTT CACDTGLGDTGGADKLIF
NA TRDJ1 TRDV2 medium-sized TGTGCCTGTGACACGGGGGGACCCCCTCGAGGCGATAAACTCATCTTT CACDTGGPPRGDKLIF
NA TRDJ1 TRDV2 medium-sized TGTGCCTGTGACAAACGGGGCATCACCGATAAACTCATCTTT CACDKRGITDKLIF
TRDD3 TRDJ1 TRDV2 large TGTGCCTGTGAAGCTGGGGGACGCGATAAACTCATCTTT CACEAGGRDKLIF
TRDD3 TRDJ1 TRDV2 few TGTGCCTGTGACAAGTTTCGGGGTTTTGTACTGGGGGATACGCCACTTTCAGATAAACTCATCTTT CACDKFRGFVLGDTPLSDKLIF
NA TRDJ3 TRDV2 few TGTGCCTGTGACACCGCGGAGAGGGGACACAGCTCCTGGGACACCCGACAGATGTTTTTC CACDTAERGHSSWDTRQMFF
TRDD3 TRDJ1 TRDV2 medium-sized TGTGCCTGTGATCTGGGGGATATGTTAAACACCGATAAACTCATCTTT CACDLGDMLNTDKLIF
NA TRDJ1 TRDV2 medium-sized TGTGCCTGTGACACCGGGCCGGGGGGGTCTTTACCTGACACCGATAAACTCATCTTT CACDTGPGGSLPDTDKLIF
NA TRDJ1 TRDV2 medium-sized TGTGCCTGTGACACCGGGGGGGTATCGTACACCGATAAACTCATCTTT CACDTGGVSYTDKLIF
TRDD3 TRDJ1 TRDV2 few TGTGCCTGTGAGGGGCGGATACGAAAGTACCACACCGATAAACTCATCTTT CACEGRIRKYHTDKLIF
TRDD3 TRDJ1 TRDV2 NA TGTGCCTGTGACACGGGGACGGGGGATACGCTTGCCGATAAACTCATCTTT CACDTGTGDTLADKLIF
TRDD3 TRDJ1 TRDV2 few TGTGCCTGTGACACCGGAACTTCGCTGGGGGATACAAGTGTGGGTTCCACCGATAAACTCATCTTT CACDTGTSLGDTSVGSTDKLIF